This T cell receptor beta chain was documented in a study of identical twins. Findings and limits, study-wide: Out-of-frame alpha sequences common to twins exhibited an excess of low generation probability.

TCRdb analysed the 5' RACE reads with MiXCR anew, one entry per CDR3 protein. The data show 1.5 million to 2 million distinct CDR3 sequences, with under 35% seen just once and 0.27% held by the top ten. About this clonotype itself: Its antigen is still unknown.

CDR3 length: 13 amino acids. CDR1 is SNHLY, CDR2 FYNNEI, per germline. Trimming cost V 8 bases and J 4 bases, with 11 bases left between them. The rearrangement uses TRBV2 and TRBJ1-4; possibly TRBD1 for D (6 bases). The sample consisted of cord blood. This TCR came from a newborn girl in good health. CDR3 sequence (DNA): TGTGCCAGCTCAGACAGGCGTAATGAAAAACTGTTTTTT. This sequence encodes CASSDRRNEKLFF. Drawing the rest from reference TRBV2 and TRBJ1-4, the complete variable domain is EPEVTQTPSHQVTQMGQEVILRCVPISNHLYFYWYRQILGQKVEFLVSFYNNEISEKSEIFDDQFSVERPDGSNFTLKIRSTKLEDSAMYFCASSDRRNEKLFFGSGTQLSVL.